This T cell receptor (beta chain) was identified in a study of T-cell reconstitution after alpha-beta-depleted transplantation in children. At least ten counts were recorded for this clonotype. The TCRbeta library incorporated unique molecular identifiers. TCRdb called the PCR reads again in MiXCR, with one record for every CDR3 protein. The sample consists of under 450,000 distinct CDR3 sequences, about 14% of them appearing once. V was clipped by 5 bases and J by 2 bases, with 5 bases between them. The CDR3 loop spans 12 amino acids. Per the germline V gene, CDR1 is SGHAT and CDR2 is FQNNGV. This specimen consisted of PBMCs, obtained from the stem cell graft. The receptor was derived from a human donor who donated a stem cell graft to a child with Fanconi anemia. The chain is built from TRBV11-2 and TRBJ2-3, with D uncertain. The CDR3 here is CASSTLTDTQYF. The CDR3 DNA reads as TGTGCCAGCAGCACCCTCACAGATACGCAGTATTTT.